This T cell receptor beta chain comes out of a study of blood T cells in healthy people across ages. This clonotype was observed at least ten times. Its specificity is not known. Together with a sample-barcoded 5' primer, a J-beta primer mix was included in a second PCR lasting about 6 to 11 cycles. MiXCR, applied by TCRdb to the 5' RACE reads, yields one record per CDR3 protein. The sample yields roughly 1.7 million distinct CDR3 sequences, about 31% seen once. Study-wide findings and caveats: It was held that diversity estimates obtained from one million T cells represented underestimates. A strong correlation was seen between TCR beta diversity and naive T cell percentage.

V dropped 3 bases and J dropped 7 bases, with 15 bases sitting between them. Germline V CDR1 and CDR2: DFQATT, SNEGSKA (reference sequence). This CDR3 spans 13 amino acids. The chain has TRBV20-1 and TRBJ1-2; perhaps TRBD1 as D (6 bases). The source is a woman under 40 in good health. The specimen was blood. CDR3 DNA sequence: TGCAGTGCTAGTTTGTTCAGGGGCGGTGGCTACACCTTC. Protein product: CSASLFRGGGYTF.